This TCR beta chain was recorded in a study of blood T cell repertoires in COVID-19 (dated by TCRdb to 2019 to 2021). About the full investigation: Samples from collaborators originated in the United States, Italy and Spain and spanned both the acute and convalescent phases of COVID-19. The prospective study material was composed of cDNA or gDNA derived from T cells, B-cell-depleted T cells, or PBMCs. Samples came from the ongoing ImmuneRACE study (first 160 participants) plus 1,254 subjects from 6 global collaborators. The repertoires were made available in a free public database intended to serve as a resource for research on the immune response to SARS-CoV-2. HLA class I and class II types, where available, came from metadata supplied by the sample provider rather than from assay-based typing. Deeply sampled blood TCRbeta repertoires from subjects exposed to, actively infected with, or recovered from COVID-19 were included in the dataset. The sample metadata nearly always contained a de-identified subject ID, COVID-19 status, age in years and sex. What the research found in general, with its limitations: How much clinical and demographic metadata was included differed by source and by participant, and the metadata was provided uncurated.

Concerning this clone: Its specific antigen is unknown. Per-base qualities were not stored, and no clone one base away is much larger.

At one collaborating source in Seattle, patients were enrolled during active infection and were followed longitudinally through the course of disease. Collaborating institutions collected whole blood in K2EDTA tubes following their own protocols. For TCRbeta analysis, collaborator samples were shipped as frozen whole blood, as isolated PBMCs, or as DNA extracted from either sample type. The germline V gene gives CDR1 as SGDLS and CDR2 as YYNGEE. Compared with germline, V lacks 3 bases and J lacks 5 bases; bases without a gene match: 8. Inclusive of the bounding cysteine and phenylalanine, the CDR3 is 16 residues long. The read is trimmed to its CDR3 DNA, 48 bases read in frame from base 1. TCRbeta CDR3 regions were amplified from genomic DNA by means of the immunoSEQ Assay, a bias-controlled multiplex PCR. Concerning the study's data processing: Nucleated cell counts per sample were estimated from amplification of reference gene primers within the assay. To quantify the absolute abundance of each unique TCRbeta CDR3 rearrangement, sequence reads were collapsed and filtered. For each sample, productive Simpson clonality was calculated as the square root of Simpson's diversity index over productive rearrangements. TCRdb obtained this table from immuneACCESS and retained in-frame rearrangements with V and J assigned. These tables miss some clones; where compared with another copy, unresolved V genes account for less than half of the shortfall, and the remainder is unexplained. The V and J calls and the clone size are those of that table, but D and trimming were determined from the DNA. Counted in this sample were 450,000 or so clones; around 90% of them appeared once. The ten most abundant clones make up roughly 0.84% of the sample.

This receptor was identified in a man aged 18 to 30 with COVID-19, enrolled during active disease. The rearrangement combines TRBV9 with TRBJ2-2; a stretch of 9 junction bases matches TRBD1. The sample was peripheral blood. CDR3 protein: CASSENRDRETGELFF. The DNA sequence is TGTGCCAGCAGCGAAAACCGGGACAGGGAGACCGGGGAGCTGTTTTTT.